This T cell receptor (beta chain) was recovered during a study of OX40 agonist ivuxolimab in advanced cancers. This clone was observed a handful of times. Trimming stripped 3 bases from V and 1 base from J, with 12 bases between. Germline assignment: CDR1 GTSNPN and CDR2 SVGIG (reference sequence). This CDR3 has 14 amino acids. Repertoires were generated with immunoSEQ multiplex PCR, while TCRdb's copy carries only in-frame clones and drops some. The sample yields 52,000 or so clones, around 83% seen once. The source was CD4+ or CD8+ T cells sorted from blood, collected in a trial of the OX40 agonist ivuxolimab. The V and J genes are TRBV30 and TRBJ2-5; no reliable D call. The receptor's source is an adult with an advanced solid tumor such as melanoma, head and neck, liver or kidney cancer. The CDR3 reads CAWSRSDLQETQYF. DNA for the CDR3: TGTGCCTGGAGCCGGTCGGACCTCCAAGAGACCCAGTACTTC.